The sample holds many counts of the clone carrying this T cell receptor beta chain. Beta-chain TCR CDR3 regions were amplified from RNA transcripts. First-round RT-PCR relied on HTBI primers, and a second-round multiplex PCR came next. TCRdb re-analysed the multiplex PCR reads in MiXCR, keeping a single row per CDR3 protein. The table shows about 380,000 distinct CDR3 sequences, with approximately 15% occurring only once. By definition, stable hyperthyroidism involved no ophthalmopathy within 18 months of follow-up. This sample is drawn from a study of Graves' ophthalmopathy and Graves' hyperthyroidism. This clonotype was obtained from a woman in her late teens or twenties with stable Graves' hyperthyroidism. Sequenced sample: peripheral blood.

DNA for the CDR3: TGTGCCAGCAGCTTAGCGGGGACCGGGTCGTTAGTAAAAGAGACCCAGTACTTC. Translating gives CASSLAGTGSLVKETQYF. V is TRBV7-2 and J is TRBJ2-5; D is possibly TRBD1 or TRBD2 (5 bases each). The CDR3 is made up of 18 amino acids. V was shortened by 0 bases and J by 3 bases, with 20 bases between the two germline ends. Germline loops: CDR1 SGHTA, CDR2 FQGNSA.